This T cell receptor beta chain was identified during a study of preoperative IRX-2 immunotherapy in early breast cancer. Treatment here: preoperative locoregional IRX-2 cytokine immunotherapy. Preoperative locoregional IRX-2 cytokine immunotherapy was tested in the phase Ib source study. The table came from immunoSEQ multiplex PCR; TCRdb's copy has only in-frame clones and leaves some out. The sample includes roughly 57,000 clones, 94% of them seen just once. Only one count was recorded for this clone. This CDR3 region has 16 residues. Per germline, CDR1 KGHSH and CDR2 LQKENI. The V gene end was trimmed by 2 bases and the J gene end by 8 bases; junction bases not matched to a gene: 10.

The chain has TRBV18 and TRBJ2-3, with 10 bases that match TRBD1. This sample was gathered from a patient treated with IRX-2 immunotherapy. This sequence was found in a human donor with breast cancer. The CDR3 region is CASSPTGTGVQVTQYF. The CDR3 coding sequence is TGTGCCAGCTCACCAACCGGGACAGGGGTTCAAGTTACGCAGTATTTT.